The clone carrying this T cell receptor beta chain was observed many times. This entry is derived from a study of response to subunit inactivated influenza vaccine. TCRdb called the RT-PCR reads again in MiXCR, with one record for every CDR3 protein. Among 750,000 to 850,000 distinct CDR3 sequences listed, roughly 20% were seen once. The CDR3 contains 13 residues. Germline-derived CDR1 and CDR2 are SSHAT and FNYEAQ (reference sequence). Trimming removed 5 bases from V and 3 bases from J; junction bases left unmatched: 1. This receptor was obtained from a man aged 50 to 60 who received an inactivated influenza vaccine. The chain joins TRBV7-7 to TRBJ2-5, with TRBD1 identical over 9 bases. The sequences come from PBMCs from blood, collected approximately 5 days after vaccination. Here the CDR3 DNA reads TGTGCCAGCAGCCGGGACAGGGAAGAGACCCAGTACTTC. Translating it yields CASSRDREETQYF.